The 21 T cell receptor beta chains reported below all come from one sample, sequenced in a study of blood T cell repertoires in COVID-19. Clones were sequenced by immunoSEQ multiplex PCR, and TCRdb holds only the in-frame ones, with some missing. The table includes 200,000 or so clones, roughly 85% detected once. Specimen: PBMCs or T cells enriched from blood (not recorded which). Receptor source: a woman aged 40 to 50 with acute COVID-19.

DNA of the CDR3: TGTGCCAGCAGAGGGACAGGGGATGGCGGGGAGCTGTTTTTT. This gives the protein CASRGTGDGGELFF. V and J are TRBV28 and TRBJ2-2; TRBD1 aligns across 10 bases. CDR1 is MDHEN, CDR2 SYDVKM, per germline. This CDR3 spans 14 amino acids. The junction had 5 bases not matched to a gene; V was cut back by 6 bases and J by 7 bases.

The rearrangement uses TRBV25-1 and TRBJ1-1; a weak D match, TRBD1 (5 bases). The CDR3 loop spans 13 amino acids. Trimming cost V 6 bases and J 1 base, with 9 bases left between them. Germline CDR1 MGHDK, CDR2 SYGVNS. This chain's CDR3 is CASRGRENTEAFF. The DNA of the CDR3 is TGTGCCAGCAGGGGGCGGGAGAACACTGAAGCTTTCTTT.

The J gene is TRBJ2-6, the V gene TRBV5-1, with D possibly TRBD1 on 6 matching bases. This CDR3 is 16 amino acids long. Trimming cost V 3 bases and J 6 bases, with 16 bases left between them. Germline CDR1 is SGHRS and CDR2 is YFSETQ. CDR3 in amino acids: CASSSSGTRTANVLTF. The DNA of the CDR3 is TGCGCCAGCAGCTCCTCCGGGACAAGGACGGCCAACGTCCTGACTTTC.

V usage is TRBV5-1 and J usage is TRBJ1-1; D unclear. This CDR3 region has 15 residues. Germline lookup yields CDR1 SGHRS and CDR2 YFSETQ. V was cut by 0 bases and J by 0 bases, with 9 bases left in between. In DNA, the CDR3 is TGCGCCAGCAGCTTGGTTGCGGGAATGAACACTGAAGCTTTCTTT. Encoded protein: CASSLVAGMNTEAFF.

This clone was counted a few times. The rearrangement joins TRBV30 to TRBJ1-2, with a possible D match to TRBD1 (6 bases). With 0 bases removed from V and 4 bases from J, the gap between germline ends came to 9 bases. The germline gives CDR1 GTSNPN, CDR2 SVGIG (reference sequence). This CDR3 spans 13 amino acids. CDR3 sequence: CAWSVQGFYGYTF. CDR3 coding DNA: TGTGCCTGGAGTGTCCAGGGGTTCTATGGCTACACCTTC.

The CDR3 DNA reads TGTGCCAGCAGTTCCCTCCGGACAGGGGCCGCCACTGAAGCTTTCTTT. Encoded protein: CASSSLRTGAATEAFF. V gene TRBV27 combines with J gene TRBJ1-1, with TRBD1 matching 9 bases. This CDR3 has 16 residues. CDR1 is MNHEY and CDR2 is SMNVEV in the germline V gene (reference sequence). The trim removed 4 bases at V and 4 bases at J, leaving 10 bases unmatched.

The chain recombines TRBV27 with TRBJ2-3, with 7 positions matching TRBD2. The trim removed 2 bases at V and 0 bases at J, leaving 2 bases unmatched. The CDR3 has 15 residues. Germline-derived CDR1 and CDR2 are MNHEY and SMNVEV (reference sequence). In DNA form, the CDR3 reads TGTGCCAGCAGTTTAGCGGGAGCTAGCACAGATACGCAGTATTTT. Its translation is CASSLAGASTDTQYF.

The chain couples TRBV6-2 or TRBV6-3 to TRBJ2-5; unclear D gene. Looked up from germline, CDR1 is MNHEY and CDR2 is SVGEGT. Trimming shortened V by 0 bases and J by 1 base, and 3 bases separated the two germline ends. The CDR3 totals 13 residues. CDR3 in DNA: TGTGCCAGCAGTTACTCAGCCCAAGAGACCCAGTACTTC. This gives the protein CASSYSAQETQYF.

The chain combines TRBV27 with TRBJ1-1, with D maybe TRBD1 (6 bases). The CDR3 is 16 amino acids. V was cut by 4 bases and J by 0 bases, with 15 bases left in between. Germline V gene lookup returns CDR1 MNHEY and CDR2 SMNVEV (reference sequence). CDR3 nucleotides: TGTGCCAGCAGTTCGGCAGGGGCGGGGGTGAACACTGAAGCTTTCTTT. This translates into CASSSAGAGVNTEAFF.

This clone was recorded only once. V gene TRBV6-5 combines with J gene TRBJ2-1, with 9 bases that match TRBD2. The V segment lost 0 bases and the J segment 6 bases; nucleotides outside the gene matches: 3. The CDR3 consists of 15 residues. CDR1 and CDR2 from the germline V gene are MNHEY and SVGAGI. This CDR3 reads CASSYSGGRANEQFF. The CDR3 coding sequence is TGTGCCAGCAGTTACTCGGGCGGGAGGGCCAATGAGCAGTTCTTC.

To note about this clone: Compared with germline, one end of the junction differs, possibly owing to a read error. This CDR3 reads CASRLEGAIYGYTF. Here the CDR3 DNA reads TGCGCCAGCAGGTTGGAGGGGGCGATCTATGGCTACACCTTC. The chain employs TRBV5-1 and TRBJ1-2; 7 nucleotides line up with TRBD1. Germline V lookup: CDR1 SGHRS, CDR2 YFSETQ. CDR3 size: 14 residues.

The chain has TRBV3-1 (or the pseudogene TRBV3-2) and TRBJ2-3; D is possibly TRBD1 (5 bases). CDR1 and CDR2 (germline): LGHDT, YNNKEL (reference sequence). The V end was cut by 4 bases, the J end by 9 bases, with 8 bases between. The CDR3 length is 11 residues. The CDR3 DNA reads TGTGCCAGCAGCCGGAAGGGGACGCAGTATTTT. This sequence encodes CASSRKGTQYF.

The chain combines TRBV5-5 with TRBJ1-2, with no clear D. CDR3 length equals 14 residues. Trimming left V 3 bases short and J 4 bases short, with 13 bases between. Germline V gene sequence: CDR1 SGHKS, CDR2 YYEKEE (reference sequence). The CDR3 sequence: CASSSRVVPYGYTF. The CDR3, as DNA: TGTGCCAGCAGCTCTCGGGTGGTTCCCTATGGCTACACCTTC.

This rearrangement joins TRBV28 to TRBJ1-1, with D perhaps matching TRBD1 (6 bases). The germline V gene encodes CDR1 MDHEN and CDR2 SYDVKM. CDR3 size: 12 residues. V was cut by 7 bases and J by 10 bases, with 16 bases left in between. This CDR3 reads CASTTEGGVAFF. In nucleotides, the CDR3 is TGTGCCAGCACCACCGAAGGGGGAGTAGCTTTCTTT.

V usage is TRBV10-3 and J usage is TRBJ1-5; D ambiguous. The CDR3 is made up of 12 amino acids. Germline values: CDR1 ENHRY, CDR2 SYGVKD. V lost 10 bases, J lost 3 bases, and 10 bases lay in between. CDR3 residues: CATGVNNQPQHF. The CDR3 DNA follows: TGTGCCACCGGGGTAAACAATCAGCCCCAGCATTTT.

This sequence joins TRBV10-1 and TRBJ2-4, with TRBD1 identical over 8 bases. Per germline, CDR1 WNHNN and CDR2 SYGVQD (reference sequence). The CDR3 contains 14 residues. The junction had 7 bases not matched to a gene; V was cut back by 6 bases and J by 6 bases. CDR3 DNA sequence: TGCGCCAGCAGGCCGACAGGGGATGGAAACATTCAGTACTTC. Amino acid sequence: CASRPTGDGNIQYF.

CDR3 nucleotide sequence: TGTGCCAGCAGCCGTCTGACTAGCGCAGCCTACGAGCAGTACTTC. It specifies CASSRLTSAAYEQYF. The chain combines TRBV7-8 with TRBJ2-7; 8 nucleotides match TRBD2. Per germline, CDR1 SGHVS and CDR2 FQNEAQ. CDR3 length equals 15 residues. V lost 5 bases to trimming and J lost 2 bases; unmatched junction nucleotides: 8.

CDR3 bases: TGTGCCAGCAGTTACCCGACTAGCGGGAGGATTTCCTACAATGAGCAGTTCTTC. Translating gives CASSYPTSGRISYNEQFF. This chain uses TRBV6-2 or TRBV6-3 with TRBJ2-1; 13 bases align to TRBD2. The CDR3 is 18 residues long. The J segment lost 1 base and the V segment lost 2 bases, leaving 5 bases of the junction unmatched. CDR1 is MNHEY and CDR2 is SVGEGT in the germline V gene.

About this clone itself: An end of the junction does not agree with germline; a read error may underlie this. This chain uses TRBV5-1 with TRBJ1-2, with D possibly matching TRBD1 (5 bases). Germline V CDR1 and CDR2: SGHRS, YFSETQ. The CDR3 is 15 amino acids. The CDR3 region has the DNA TGCGCCAGCAGCGCGGGGGACGGGAAAAACTATGGCTACATCTTC. It encodes CASSAGDGKNYGYIF.

The CDR3 region has the DNA TGTGCCAGCCAAACTAGCGGGGGGGGTCAGCTGTTTTTT. Amino acids: CASQTSGGGQLFF. V gene TRBV28 combines with J gene TRBJ2-2; 13 bases match TRBD2. The junction had 6 bases not matched to a gene; V was cut back by 8 bases and J by 12 bases. CDR1 is MDHEN, CDR2 SYDVKM, per germline. This CDR3 region has 13 residues.

The chain carries TRBV3-1 (or the pseudogene TRBV3-2) and TRBJ1-6; 11 nucleotides line up with TRBD1. The CDR3 is 14 residues long. CDR1 and CDR2 (germline): LGHDT, YNNKEL (reference sequence). V was clipped by 4 bases and J by 9 bases; unmatched bases: 2. This chain's CDR3 is CASSPGTGGSPLHF. The CDR3 nucleotides are TGTGCCAGCAGCCCGGGGACAGGGGGTTCACCCCTCCACTTT.